This T cell receptor beta chain was documented in a study of blood T cells in healthy people across ages (dated by TCRdb to between 2015 and 2017). The study in broad terms: In model experiments, roughly one uniquely barcoded TCR beta cDNA molecule per two T cells was captured by template switching. Donors were grouped into four age groups: young (average roughly 15 years), middle-aged (around 39), aged (62) and long-lived (approximately 78). The study measured age-related changes in TCR beta repertoire diversity using deep sequencing normalized with unique cDNA molecular identifiers. To avoid experimental bias, donors of different ages were randomly spread across the sequencing lanes. For two donors (one aged 18 to 30 and one aged 80 or older), the study analyzed two additional independent replicas of 1 million unique cDNA reads from the same blood draw. Paper-wide results and their limitations: As age increased, observed TCR beta diversity per million T cells dropped in a roughly linear way, and a significant reduction was already evident by age 40. Because donor CMV infection status was unknown, age-related changes in expanded clonotypes were potentially confounded. Estimates of total diversity from one million sequenced T cells were regarded as lower bounds and underestimates. Compared with the aged group, the long-lived group had more naive CD4+ T cells, fewer expanded clones and increased TCR diversity, a pattern suggesting age selection. Bulk unsorted PBMC profiling prevented conclusive comparison of naive and antigen-experienced compartments. Observed TCR beta diversity correlated strongly with the percentage of naive T cells measured by flow cytometry.

Trimming costs V 4 bases and J 3 bases, and their ends lie 15 bases apart. Taken from the germline V gene, the CDR1 and CDR2 loops are SGHRS and YFSETQ. From its cysteine to its phenylalanine, the CDR3 spans 15 amino acids. Only the CDR3 region is kept as DNA, spanning 45 bases read in frame from base 1. Systemically healthy Caucasian individuals from Russia, about 38 in total and aged about 6 to 100 years, were included as donors. About 10 milliliters of peripheral blood were collected from each donor into EDTA-treated Vacutainer tubes. Ficoll-Paque density-gradient centrifugation was used to isolate PBMCs, with at least 6.5 million obtained per sample. Total RNA, at least 5 micrograms per sample, was extracted from PBMCs with Trizol reagent. Naive CD45RAhigh/CD27high T cell percentages were measured by flow cytometry on a PBMC aliquot from every donor. To note about this clonotype: This clone's antigen is unknown. Qualities for individual bases were not recorded, and no much larger clone is one base off.

Library preparation was by 5' RACE. This sample was sequenced with an Illumina HiSeq 2500. A second PCR of roughly 7 to 11 cycles was performed with a sample-barcoded 5' primer and a J-beta primer mix. Each TCR beta cDNA molecule received a unique molecular identifier from a template-switch 5' adaptor carrying 12 random nucleotides. At least 3 million CDR3-containing paired-end reads were obtained from each sample. The Mint cDNA synthesis kit, primed by a TRBC-specific oligonucleotide, was used to synthesize first-strand cDNA from all RNA. After uracil-DNA glycosylase treatment, a first 18-cycle PCR used universal primers M1SS and BC2_uni_R on all cDNA. The original methods were these. For normalization, 1 million high-quality reads were randomly selected from each sample, with every read carrying a distinct molecular identifier. Instead of being binned into consensus sequences, reads that shared molecular identifiers were thrown out. CDR3 identification, clonotype clustering and error correction used MiTCR with a Q25 quality threshold and the strictest error-elimination algorithm. Lower-bound total TCR beta diversity was estimated with a nonparametric unseen species model using Euler transformation. TCRdb reworked the public reads: Q25 trimming with fastp, MiXCR clone assembly, productive beta chains retained. Rows are unified per CDR3 protein, each entry keeping the most common DNA and genes. TCRdb, not the authors, supplied the V and J calls. This sample is represented by hundreds of thousands of distinct CDR3 sequences; about 30% of them were singletons. The top ten hold 15% to 19% of the sample.

Rearrangement joined TRBV5-1 to TRBJ2-3; the D gene is perhaps TRBD1, on 6 matching bases. The TCR sequence derives from a woman at least 80 years old in good health. Sample: blood. The DNA is TGCGCCAGCAGCGACTCTGAACAGGGAACAGATACGCAGTATTTT. This is translated as CASSDSEQGTDTQYF. The entire variable domain, with the stretches around the CDR3 drawn from the reference TRBV5-1 and TRBJ2-3 proteins, is KAGVTQTPRYLIKTRGQQVTLSCSPISGHRSVSWYQQTPGQGLQFLFEYFSETQRNKGNFPGRFSGRQFSNSRSEMNVSTLELGDSALYLCASSDSEQGTDTQYFGPGTRLTVL.